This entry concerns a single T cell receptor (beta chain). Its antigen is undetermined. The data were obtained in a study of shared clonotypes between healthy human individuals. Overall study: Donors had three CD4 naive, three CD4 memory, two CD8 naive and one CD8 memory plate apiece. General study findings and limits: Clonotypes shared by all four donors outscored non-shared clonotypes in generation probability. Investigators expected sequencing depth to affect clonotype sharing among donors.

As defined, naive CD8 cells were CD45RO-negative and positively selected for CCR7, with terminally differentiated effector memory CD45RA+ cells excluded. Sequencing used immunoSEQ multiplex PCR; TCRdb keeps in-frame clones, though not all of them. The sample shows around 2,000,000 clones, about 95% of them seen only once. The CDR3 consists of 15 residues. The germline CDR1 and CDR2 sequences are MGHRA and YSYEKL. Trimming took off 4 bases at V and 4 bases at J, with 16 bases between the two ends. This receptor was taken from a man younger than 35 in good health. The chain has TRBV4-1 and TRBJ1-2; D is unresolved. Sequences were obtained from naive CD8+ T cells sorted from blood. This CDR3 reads CASSPQSAPSYGYTF. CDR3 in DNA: TGCGCCAGCAGCCCCCAGTCTGCTCCTAGCTATGGCTACACCTTC.